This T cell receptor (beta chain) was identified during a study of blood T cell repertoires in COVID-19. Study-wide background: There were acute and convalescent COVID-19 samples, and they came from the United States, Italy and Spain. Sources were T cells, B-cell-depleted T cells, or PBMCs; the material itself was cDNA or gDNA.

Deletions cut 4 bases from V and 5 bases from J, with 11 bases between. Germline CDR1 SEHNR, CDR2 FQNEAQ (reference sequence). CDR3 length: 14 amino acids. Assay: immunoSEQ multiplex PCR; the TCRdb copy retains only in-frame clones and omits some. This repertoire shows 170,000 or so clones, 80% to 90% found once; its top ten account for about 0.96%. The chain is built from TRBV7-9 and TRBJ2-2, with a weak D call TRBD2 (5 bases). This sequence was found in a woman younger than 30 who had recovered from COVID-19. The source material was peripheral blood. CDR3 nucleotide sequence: TGTGCCAGCAGCTCTAAAGGAGGTACCGGGGAGCTGTTTTTT. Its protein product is CASSSKGGTGELFF. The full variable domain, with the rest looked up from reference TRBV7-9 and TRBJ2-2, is DTGVSQNPRHKITKRGQNVTFRCDPISEHNRLYWYRQTLGQGPEFLTYFQNEAQLEKSRLLSDRFSAERPKGSFSTLEIQRTEQGDSAMYLCASSSKGGTGELFFGEGSRLTVL.